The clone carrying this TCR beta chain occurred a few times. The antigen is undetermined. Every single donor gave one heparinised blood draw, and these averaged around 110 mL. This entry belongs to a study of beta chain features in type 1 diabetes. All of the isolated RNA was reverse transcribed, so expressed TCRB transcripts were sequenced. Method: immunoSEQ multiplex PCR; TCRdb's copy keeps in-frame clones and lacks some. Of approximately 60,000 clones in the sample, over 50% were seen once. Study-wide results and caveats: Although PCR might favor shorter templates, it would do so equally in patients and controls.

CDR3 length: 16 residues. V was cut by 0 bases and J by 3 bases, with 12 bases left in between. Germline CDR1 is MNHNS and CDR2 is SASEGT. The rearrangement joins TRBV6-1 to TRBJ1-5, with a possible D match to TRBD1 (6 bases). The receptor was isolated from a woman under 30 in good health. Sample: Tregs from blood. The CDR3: CASSEAPQGYNQPQHF. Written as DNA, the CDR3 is TGTGCCAGCAGTGAAGCGCCACAGGGATACAATCAGCCCCAGCATTTT.